A single sample is the source of the 3 T cell receptor beta chains below, sequenced in a study of cytomegalovirus exposure and HLA in healthy donors. It was with 60 Vbeta and 13 Jbeta primers that the PCR ran. The repertoire was sequenced with immunoSEQ multiplex PCR; TCRdb's copy has only in-frame clones and lacks some. The sample holds some 200,000 clones, about 70% seen once. The sample was PBMCs. The receptors stem from a man in his forties in good health and CMV-seropositive.

The table lists this clone with a few counts. This chain connects TRBV7-2 to TRBJ1-5; unclear D gene. Germline CDR1 reads SGHTA; CDR2 reads FQGNSA. V was cut by 0 bases and J by 4 bases, with 13 bases left in between. CDR3 length: 16 residues. For the CDR3, the DNA is TGTGCCAGCAGCTTAGCGCAAGGGAGGAGTAATCAGCCCCAGCATTTT. Its translation is CASSLAQGRSNQPQHF.

In the case of this clone: This same CDR3 is encoded by further DNA sequences in the sample. The chain has TRBV19 and TRBJ2-2; D gene uncertain. The CDR3 has 15 residues. Between the trimmed V and J ends, which lost 3 bases and 0 bases, there was a span of 8 bases. Germline V gives CDR1 LNHDA, CDR2 SQIVND (reference sequence). CDR3 in amino acids: CASSIRGSNTGELFF. DNA of the CDR3: TGTGCCAGTAGTATTCGCGGATCGAACACCGGGGAGCTGTTTTTT.

This clone was counted only a few times. The chain has TRBV2 and TRBJ2-5; 9 nucleotides line up with TRBD1. J was trimmed by 5 bases and V by 5 bases; bases with no gene match: 6. Germline CDR1 is SNHLY and CDR2 is FYNNEI. The CDR3 is 14 residues long. The CDR3 reads CASSRDRVVETQYF. CDR3 nucleotide sequence: TGTGCCAGCAGTCGGGACAGGGTGGTGGAGACCCAGTACTTC.